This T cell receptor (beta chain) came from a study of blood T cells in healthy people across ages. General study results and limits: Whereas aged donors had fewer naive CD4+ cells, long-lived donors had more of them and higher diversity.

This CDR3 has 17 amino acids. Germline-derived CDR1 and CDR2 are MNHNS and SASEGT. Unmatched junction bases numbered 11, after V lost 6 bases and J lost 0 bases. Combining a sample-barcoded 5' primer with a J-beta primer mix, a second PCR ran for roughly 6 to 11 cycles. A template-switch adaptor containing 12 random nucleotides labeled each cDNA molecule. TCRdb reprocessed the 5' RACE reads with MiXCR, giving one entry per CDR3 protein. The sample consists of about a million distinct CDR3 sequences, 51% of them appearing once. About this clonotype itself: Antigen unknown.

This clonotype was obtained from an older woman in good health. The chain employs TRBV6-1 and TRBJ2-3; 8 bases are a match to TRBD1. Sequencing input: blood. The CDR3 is CASSQGQGGFSTDTQYF. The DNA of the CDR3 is TGTGCCAGCAGCCAAGGACAGGGAGGTTTCAGCACAGATACGCAGTATTTT.